Detailed here is one TCR beta chain. The germline gene is not matched at one end of the junction; a read error may be the cause. The germline CDR1 and CDR2 sequences are ENHRY and SYGVKD. CDR3 length: 15 residues. Sequencing used immunoSEQ multiplex PCR; TCRdb keeps in-frame clones, though not all of them. The repertoire has roughly 650,000 clones, less than 98% of them found once; the top ten carry approximately 0.057%. The sample originates from a study of shared clonotypes between healthy human individuals. This TCR came from a woman in her 30s in good health. The chain combines TRBV10-3 with TRBJ1-2; a possible D gene is TRBD1 (6 bases). The sample taken for sequencing was naive CD4+ T cells sorted from blood. Subset described: CD45RA+ positively selected. CDR3 amino acids: CASSYEVRGDYGYTF. The CDR3 DNA reads as TGTGCCAGCAGTTACGAAGTCAGGGGTGACTATGGCTACACCTTC.